This T cell receptor (beta chain) was sequenced during a study of shared clonotypes between healthy human individuals. J lost 4 bases, V lost 5 bases, and 11 bases had no gene match. Germline CDR1 LNHDA, CDR2 SQIVND (reference sequence). This CDR3 has 16 amino acids. Replicate PCRs run on sorted subsets employed 200 ng DNA, roughly 30,000 T cell genomes. Repertoires were generated with immunoSEQ multiplex PCR, while TCRdb's copy carries only in-frame clones and drops some. The sample consists of around 1.1 million clones, around 78% of them appearing once. This clonotype was obtained from a man aged 18 to 35 in good health. Some clones in this sample may be carry-over from other donors' samples. Sequencing input: memory CD4+ T cells from PBMCs. Subset noted: CD45RA-negative fraction. This sequence joins TRBV19 and TRBJ1-1, with 9 bases lining up with TRBD1. As DNA, the CDR3 is TGTGCCAGTAGTGCACCCCGAACAGGGGGCGGCACTGAAGCTTTCTTT. Its translation: CASSAPRTGGGTEAFF.